This T cell receptor (beta chain) emerged from a study of shared clonotypes between healthy human individuals. Clones were read by immunoSEQ multiplex PCR, and TCRdb kept only the in-frame ones, dropping some. The sample yields 600,000 to 700,000 clones, roughly 73% seen once. Germline V gene data show CDR1 as DFQATT and CDR2 as SNEGSKA (reference sequence). This CDR3 has 11 amino acids. V lost 6 bases and J 12 bases, leaving 18 bases between the germline ends. The chain couples TRBV20-1 to TRBJ2-7; D not certain. This TCR derives from a woman in her thirties in good health. Sequenced: memory CD4+ T cells sorted from blood. Subset defined: CD45RA-negative fraction. The CDR3 DNA is TGCAGTGCAGAGGTCGGATCGGGCATGTACTTC. It yields the protein CSAEVGSGMYF.